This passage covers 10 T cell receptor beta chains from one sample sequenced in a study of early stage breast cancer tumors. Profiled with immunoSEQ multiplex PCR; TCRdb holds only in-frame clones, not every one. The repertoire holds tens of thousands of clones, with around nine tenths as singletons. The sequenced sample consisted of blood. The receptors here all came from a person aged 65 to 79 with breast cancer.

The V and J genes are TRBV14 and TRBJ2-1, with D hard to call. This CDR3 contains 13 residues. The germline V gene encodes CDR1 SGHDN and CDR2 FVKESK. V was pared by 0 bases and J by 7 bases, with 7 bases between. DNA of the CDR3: TGTGCCAGCAGCCAAGATCTCAGTAATGAGCAGTTCTTC. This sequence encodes CASSQDLSNEQFF.

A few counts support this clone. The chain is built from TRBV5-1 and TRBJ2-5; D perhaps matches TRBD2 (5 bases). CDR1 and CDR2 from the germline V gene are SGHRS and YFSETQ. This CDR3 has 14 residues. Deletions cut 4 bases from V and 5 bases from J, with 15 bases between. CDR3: CASSVEGVRETQYF. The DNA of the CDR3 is TGCGCCAGCAGCGTCGAGGGAGTGAGGGAGACCCAGTACTTC.

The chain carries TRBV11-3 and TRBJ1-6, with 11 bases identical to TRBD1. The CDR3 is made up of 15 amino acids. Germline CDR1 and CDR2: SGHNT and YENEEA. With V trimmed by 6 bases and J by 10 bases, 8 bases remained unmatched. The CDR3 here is CASSAGTGGWSPLHF. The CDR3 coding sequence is TGTGCCAGCAGTGCCGGGACAGGGGGTTGGTCACCCCTCCACTTT.

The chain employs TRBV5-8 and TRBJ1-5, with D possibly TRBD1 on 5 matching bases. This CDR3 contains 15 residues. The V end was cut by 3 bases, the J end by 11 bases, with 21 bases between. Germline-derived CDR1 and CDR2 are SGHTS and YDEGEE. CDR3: CASSSGVFGGWTQHF. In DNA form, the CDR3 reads TGTGCCAGCAGCTCCGGGGTTTTTGGGGGGTGGACCCAGCATTTT.

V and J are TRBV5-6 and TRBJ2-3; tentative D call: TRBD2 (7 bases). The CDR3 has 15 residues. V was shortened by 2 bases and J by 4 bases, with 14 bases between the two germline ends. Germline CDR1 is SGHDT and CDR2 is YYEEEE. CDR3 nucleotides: TGTGCCAGCAGCTTAGGGGGGGGCCTTTCAGATACGCAGTATTTT. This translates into CASSLGGGLSDTQYF. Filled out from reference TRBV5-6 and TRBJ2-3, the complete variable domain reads DAGVTQSPTHLIKTRGQQVTLRCSPKSGHDTVSWYQQALGQGPQFIFQYYEEEERQRGNFPDRFSGHQFPNYSSELNVNALLLGDSALYLCASSLGGGLSDTQYFGPGTRLTVL.

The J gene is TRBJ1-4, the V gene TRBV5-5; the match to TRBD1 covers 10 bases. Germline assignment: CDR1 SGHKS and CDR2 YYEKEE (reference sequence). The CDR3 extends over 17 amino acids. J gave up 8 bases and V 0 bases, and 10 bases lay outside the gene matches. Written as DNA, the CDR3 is TGTGCCAGCAGCTTGGGAGTGGGGACAGGGGAAAAGGAAAAACTGTTTTTT. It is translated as CASSLGVGTGEKEKLFF.

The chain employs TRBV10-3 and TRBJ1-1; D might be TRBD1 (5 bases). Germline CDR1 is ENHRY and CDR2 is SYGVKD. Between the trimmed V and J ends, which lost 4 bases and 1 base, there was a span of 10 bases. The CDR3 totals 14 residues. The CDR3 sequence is CAISAGQGNTEAFF. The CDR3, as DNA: TGTGCCATCAGTGCCGGGCAGGGGAACACTGAAGCTTTCTTT.

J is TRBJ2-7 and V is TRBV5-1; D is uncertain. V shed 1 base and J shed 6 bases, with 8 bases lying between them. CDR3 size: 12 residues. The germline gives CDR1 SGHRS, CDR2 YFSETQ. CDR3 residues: CASSLPGREQYF. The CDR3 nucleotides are TGCGCCAGCAGCTTGCCTGGGCGCGAGCAGTACTTC.

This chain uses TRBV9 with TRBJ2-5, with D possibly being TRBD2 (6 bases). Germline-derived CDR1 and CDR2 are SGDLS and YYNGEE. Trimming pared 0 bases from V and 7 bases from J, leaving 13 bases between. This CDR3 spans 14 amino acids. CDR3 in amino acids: CASSVEGGSVTQYF. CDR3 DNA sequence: TGTGCCAGCAGCGTAGAAGGAGGGTCTGTGACCCAGTACTTC.

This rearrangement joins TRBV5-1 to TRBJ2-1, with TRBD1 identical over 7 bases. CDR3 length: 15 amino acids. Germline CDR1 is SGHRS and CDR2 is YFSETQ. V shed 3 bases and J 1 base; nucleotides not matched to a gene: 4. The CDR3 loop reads CASSSSGQSYNEQFF. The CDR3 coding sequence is TGCGCCAGCAGCTCCTCGGGACAGTCCTACAATGAGCAGTTCTTC.